This T cell receptor (beta chain) was retrieved from a study of OX40 agonist ivuxolimab in advanced cancers. The overall study: Two patients with cutaneous melanoma and one with hepatocellular carcinoma, three in total, showed partial responses.

Of note for this clone: What it binds is unknown.

The protocol was immunoSEQ multiplex PCR, while the TCRdb copy is restricted to in-frame clones and leaves out a portion. The sample records 45,000 to 60,000 clones, 90% to 95% being singletons. Trimming at V came to 4 bases and at J to 4 bases, leaving 10 bases not matched to a gene. The germline V gene has CDR1 SGHRS and CDR2 YFSETQ. CDR3 size: 16 residues. Study-wide results and limits: Also showing low normalized T-cell clonal expansion were some of the nonresponders.

The chain uses TRBV5-1 and TRBJ1-4, with 7 nucleotides matching TRBD1. This receptor was taken from an adult with an advanced solid tumor such as melanoma, head and neck, liver or kidney cancer. The starting material was CD4+ or CD8+ T cells sorted from blood, obtained in a trial of the OX40 agonist ivuxolimab. CDR3 nucleotides: TGCGCCAGCAGCAGGAGCCGGGACAGCCTTAATGAAAAACTGTTTTTT. Protein sequence: CASSRSRDSLNEKLFF.